A selection of T cell receptor beta chains follows, all from one sample in a study of blood T cell repertoires in COVID-19. TCRdb keeps only in-frame clones here, not all; method: immunoSEQ multiplex PCR. The profile shows 30,000 or so clones, roughly 84% of them singletons. The sample comprised peripheral blood. The receptors derive from an elderly man with active COVID-19. CDR3s include the opening cysteine and the closing phenylalanine or tryptophan. D genes are given only for firm matches. Only part of the rows carry a size: once, few, many, or a class if the clone is expanded.

v_call	j_call	d_call	clone_size	cdr3_aa	cdr3_nt
TRBV19	TRBJ2-2	TRBD2	once	CASSITGGAVAGELFF	TGTGCCAGTAGTATTACGGGGGGGGCCGTAGCCGGGGAGCTGTTTTTT
TRBV10-3	TRBJ2-1	TRBD2	-	CAISGAGGIQIEQFF	TGTGCCATCAGTGGGGCGGGGGGAATACAGATTGAGCAGTTCTTC
TRBV12-5	TRBJ2-1	-	-	CASGLGALHYNEQFF	TGTGCTAGTGGTTTGGGGGCTTTGCATTACAATGAGCAGTTCTTC
TRBV5-5	TRBJ1-2	-	once	CASSSPTMRGYTF	TGTGCCAGCAGCTCCCCTACCATGCGGGGCTACACCTTC
TRBV30	TRBJ1-4	-	-	CAWSVQRGQGSEKLFF	TGTGCCTGGAGTGTCCAGAGGGGTCAGGGGAGTGAAAAACTGTTTTTT
TRBV6-4	TRBJ2-3	-	-	CASSEMWGGRTDTQYF	TGTGCCAGCAGTGAGATGTGGGGGGGCAGGACAGATACGCAGTATTTT
TRBV15	TRBJ1-2	-	-	CATSRANNYGYTF	TGTGCCACCAGCAGAGCAAATAACTATGGCTACACCTTC
TRBV5-1	TRBJ2-1	TRBD1	-	CASSRSGTGDNEQFF	TGCGCCAGCAGCCGGAGCGGGACAGGGGACAATGAGCAGTTCTTC
TRBV3-1/TRBV3-2	TRBJ2-1	-	-	CASSQVADEQFF	TGTGCCAGCAGCCAAGTGGCCGATGAGCAGTTCTTC
TRBV5-6	TRBJ2-3	-	-	CASILSGRDTQYF	TGTGCCAGCATCTTGTCCGGTAGAGATACGCAGTATTTT
TRBV30	TRBJ2-6	TRBD1	-	CAWTTGTVLAGANVLTF	TGTGCCTGGACCACCGGGACAGTCCTTGCTGGGGCCAACGTCCTGACTTTC
TRBV29-1	TRBJ2-1	TRBD1	-	CSVDQGQGIEQFF	TGCAGCGTTGATCAGGGACAGGGGATTGAGCAGTTCTTC
TRBV5-1	TRBJ2-3	TRBD2	once	CASSSSGRDDSPQYF	TGCGCCAGCAGCTCGAGCGGGAGGGACGATTCCCCGCAGTATTTT
TRBV7-9	TRBJ2-2	-	few	CASTDEGFGELFF	TGTGCCAGCACGGACGAGGGATTTGGGGAGCTGTTTTTT
TRBV3-1/TRBV3-2	TRBJ2-3	-	few	CASSLWGALMGQTKTDTQYF	TGTGCCAGCAGTCTCTGGGGGGCCTTAATGGGACAGACAAAAACAGATACGCAGTATTTT
TRBV5-5	TRBJ2-2	TRBD1	-	CASSLLPGTGGNTGELFF	TGTGCCAGCAGCTTGCTACCCGGGACAGGGGGCAACACCGGGGAGCTGTTTTTT
TRBV5-1	TRBJ2-7	-	-	CASSAGPSFEQYF	TGCGCCAGCAGCGCGGGTCCTAGCTTCGAGCAGTACTTC
TRBV7-6	TRBJ2-2	-	-	CASSLMAGSSNTGELFF	TGTGCCAGCAGCTTAATGGCGGGGTCCTCGAACACCGGGGAGCTGTTTTTT
TRBV10-3	TRBJ1-2	-	-	CATTGGAQGYTF	TGTGCCACCACCGGGGGGGCGCAAGGCTACACCTTC
TRBV19	TRBJ1-3	-	-	CASTASTGSGNTIYF	TGTGCCAGTACGGCGTCGACGGGCTCTGGAAACACCATATATTTT
TRBV19	TRBJ1-5	TRBD1	-	CASREDRARNQPQHF	TGTGCCAGTAGGGAGGACAGGGCCCGAAATCAGCCCCAGCATTTT
TRBV13	TRBJ2-1	-	-	CASSLGRGLEQFF	TGTGCCAGCAGCTTGGGGCGGGGGCTTGAGCAGTTCTTC
TRBV10-3	TRBJ1-4	-	-	CAISPGTTGREKLFF	TGTGCCATCAGCCCAGGGACAACAGGGCGTGAAAAACTGTTTTTT
TRBV28	TRBJ1-1	TRBD1	-	CATGTGGLDGTEAFF	TGTGCCACCGGGACAGGGGGCTTGGACGGGACTGAAGCTTTCTTT
TRBV3-1/TRBV3-2	TRBJ1-3	-	few	CASSQGGGNTIYF	TGTGCCAGCAGCCAAGGAGGGGGAAACACCATATATTTT
TRBV27	TRBJ1-4	-	-	CASSLRGQVFNEKLFF	TGTGCCAGCAGTTTAAGGGGTCAGGTCTTTAATGAAAAACTGTTTTTT
TRBV5-8	TRBJ1-2	-	-	CASSRRVRGYTF	TGTGCCAGCAGCCGTCGGGTGCGTGGCTACACCTTC
TRBV5-8	TRBJ2-2	-	-	CASSVRGHPAGELFF	TGTGCCAGCAGCGTTAGGGGACACCCGGCCGGGGAGCTGTTTTTT
TRBV3-1/TRBV3-2	TRBJ1-5	-	-	CASSQDKTGFSNQPQHF	TGTGCCAGCAGCCAAGATAAAACAGGGTTTAGCAATCAGCCCCAGCATTTT
TRBV3-1/TRBV3-2	TRBJ2-4	-	-	CASSQGRPQAGGYGAAKNIQYF	TGTGCCAGCAGCCAAGGACGACCACAAGCAGGGGGGTACGGAGCGGCCAAAAACATTCAGTACTTC
TRBV4-1	TRBJ1-5	TRBD1	-	CASSRTGDNQPQHF	TGCGCCAGCAGCCGGACAGGGGACAATCAGCCCCAGCATTTT
TRBV7-9	TRBJ1-2	-	few	CASSPRGLDGYTF	TGTGCCAGCAGCCCTAGGGGGTTAGATGGCTACACCTTC
TRBV6-4	TRBJ2-1	TRBD2	-	CASSVSGSSYNEQFF	TGTGCCAGCAGCGTAAGCGGGAGCTCCTACAATGAGCAGTTCTTC
TRBV27	TRBJ1-4	TRBD1	-	CASSLSGTGAREKLFF	TGTGCCAGCAGTTTATCGGGGACAGGGGCCCGAGAAAAACTGTTTTTT
TRBV5-1	TRBJ1-2	-	once	CASSLNADWYTF	TGCGCCAGCAGCTTGAACGCGGATTGGTACACCTTC
TRBV11-1	TRBJ2-1	TRBD1	-	CASSSTGVSYNEQFF	TGTGCCAGCAGCTCCACAGGGGTCTCCTACAATGAGCAGTTCTTC
TRBV3-1/TRBV3-2	TRBJ1-2	TRBD1	-	CASSLEYTGQSYGYTF	TGTGCCAGCAGCCTAGAGTACACGGGACAGTCCTATGGCTACACCTTC
TRBV11-2	TRBJ2-5	-	-	CASSLGRGQLYQETQYF	TGTGCCAGCAGCTTAGGCCGAGGACAGTTGTACCAAGAGACCCAGTACTTC
TRBV7-6	TRBJ2-5	TRBD1	-	CASRLDRVSETQYF	TGTGCCAGCAGATTGGACAGGGTATCAGAGACCCAGTACTTC
TRBV2	TRBJ2-7	-	-	CASTQGRGWSYEQYF	TGTGCCAGCACCCAAGGGCGGGGCTGGTCCTACGAGCAGTACTTC
TRBV2	TRBJ2-7	TRBD1	-	CASSVAQGARYEQYF	TGTGCCAGCAGTGTGGCCCAGGGGGCACGATACGAGCAGTACTTC
TRBV7-3	TRBJ2-3	-	once	CASSSRSRTDTQYF	TGTGCCAGCAGCTCCCGTAGCCGCACAGATACGCAGTATTTT
TRBV27	TRBJ2-7	-	-	CASSLEWGPSYF	TGTGCCAGCAGTTTAGAGTGGGGGCCGTCATACTTC
TRBV27	TRBJ1-5	-	-	CASSLGQTGNQPQHF	TGTGCCAGCAGTTTAGGGCAGACGGGCAATCAGCCCCAGCATTTT
TRBV18	TRBJ2-7	-	-	CASSPLRVHPYEQYF	TGTGCCAGCTCCCCGCTACGGGTGCACCCCTACGAGCAGTACTTC
TRBV18	TRBJ2-4	TRBD2	few	CASSPGGGPLNIQYF	TGTGCCAGCTCACCCGGCGGGGGGCCCTTGAACATTCAGTACTTC
TRBV15	TRBJ1-4	-	-	CATSRDAGGFATNEKLFF	TGTGCCACCAGCAGAGATGCCGGGGGATTTGCAACTAATGAAAAACTGTTTTTT
TRBV28	TRBJ2-4	-	-	CASRHRESGIQYF	TGTGCCAGCAGGCACAGGGAGTCGGGCATTCAGTACTTC
TRBV25-1	TRBJ1-3	-	-	CASSEAGLLSGNTIYF	TGTGCCAGCAGCGAGGCGGGGCTCCTCTCTGGAAACACCATATATTTT
TRBV3-1/TRBV3-2	TRBJ2-1	TRBD1	-	CASSQDQVGGGEQFF	TGTGCCAGCAGCCAAGATCAAGTAGGGGGCGGTGAGCAGTTCTTC
TRBV6-5	TRBJ1-1	-	-	CASSQGSRGQLEAFF	TGTGCCAGCAGTCAGGGGTCACGGGGCCAACTAGAAGCTTTCTTT
TRBV10-2	TRBJ2-1	-	medium-sized	CASSETGDPYNEQFF	TGCGCCAGCAGTGAAACAGGAGACCCCTACAATGAGCAGTTCTTC
TRBV5-1	TRBJ1-1	TRBD1	-	CASSPGQGRRTEAFF	TGCGCCAGCAGCCCTGGACAGGGGAGGCGGACTGAAGCTTTCTTT
TRBV5-1	TRBJ1-1	-	-	CASSLVSGGPTEAFF	TGCGCCAGCAGCTTGGTTAGCGGGGGGCCCACTGAAGCTTTCTTT